The 11 T cell receptor beta chains below come from one sample, sequenced in a study of molecular identifiers for immune sequencing clone quantification. TCRdb fed the PCR reads into MiXCR, producing one record per CDR3 protein. The sample contains some 680,000 distinct CDR3 sequences, 25% of which appear only once. Sequenced: naive CD8+ T cells from blood, with Jurkat cell RNA spiked in. As for subset: FACS-sorted CD8+CD4-CCR7+CD45RA+ naive T cells. These receptors originate from a human donor in good health. Some libraries in this study had Jurkat cell RNA spiked in.

This clonotype was detected many times. Sequence at one end of the junction differs from germline and may be a read error. The V and J genes are TRBV4-1 and TRBJ1-5; unclear D gene. This CDR3 comprises 13 residues. Germline CDR1 and CDR2: MGHRA and YSYEKL. CDR3 nucleotide sequence: TGCGCCAGCAGCCAAGATAGCAGTCAGCCCCAGCATTTT. It is translated as CASSQDSSQPQHF.

Notes on this clonotype: One base away lies a much larger clone, so this may be a sequencing read error. The rearrangement links TRBV5-1 to TRBJ2-5, with D possibly being TRBD2 (6 bases). The germline V gene has CDR1 SGHRS and CDR2 YFSETQ. This CDR3 is 14 amino acids long. V lost 4 bases, J lost 5 bases, and 15 bases lay in between. CDR3 coding DNA: TGCGCCAGCAGCATACGGGGGTATGAGGAGACCCAGTACTTC. This sequence encodes CASSIRGYEETQYF. Filled out from reference TRBV5-1 and TRBJ2-5, the complete variable domain reads KAGVTQTPRYLIKTRGQQVTLSCSPISGHRSVSWYQQTPGQGLQFLFEYFSETQRNKGNFPGRFSGRQFSNSRSEMNVSTLELGDSALYLCASSIRGYEETQYFGPGTRLLVL.

This clonotype was seen repeatedly, ten times or more. This chain connects TRBV6-2 or TRBV6-3 to TRBJ1-5; no firm D call. The CDR3 loop spans 11 amino acids. Trimming shortened V by 2 bases and J by 10 bases, and 6 bases separated the two germline ends. Germline V gene data show CDR1 as MNHEY and CDR2 as SVGEGT. The CDR3 DNA follows: TGTGCCAGCAGTTACGGGCTCCCCCAGCATTTT. It specifies CASSYGLPQHF.

This clonotype was counted many times. The genes are TRBV7-9 and TRBJ2-5; D may be TRBD2 (5 bases). This CDR3 has 12 amino acids. Trimming removed 6 bases from V and 4 bases from J, with 9 bases in between. Germline lookup yields CDR1 SEHNR and CDR2 FQNEAQ (reference sequence). The CDR3 DNA sequence: TGTGCCAGCAGGGACTTGACAGAGACCCAGTACTTC. The encoded protein is CASRDLTETQYF.

Only a few counts were recorded for this clonotype. The chain joins TRBV18 to TRBJ2-5; no definite D call. CDR1 is KGHSH and CDR2 is LQKENI in the germline V gene. V shed 0 bases and J shed 2 bases, with 16 bases lying between them. CDR3 length: 17 residues. The CDR3 DNA follows: TGTGCCAGCTCACCACCAGAATCGCTAGTGGGTCAAGAGACCCAGTACTTC. This gives the protein CASSPPESLVGQETQYF.

This clonotype was seen a few times. V gene TRBV7-9 combines with J gene TRBJ2-7; tentative D call: TRBD1 (6 bases). The V gene lost 5 bases and the J gene lost 3 bases, with 17 bases spanning the gap. This CDR3 contains 15 residues. Germline loops: CDR1 SEHNR, CDR2 FQNEAQ (reference sequence). The CDR3 sequence: CASSHRDKEGYEQYF. In nucleotides, the CDR3 is TGTGCCAGCAGCCACCGGGACAAAGAGGGCTACGAGCAGTACTTC. Combining the CDR3 with reference TRBV7-9 and TRBJ2-7 gives the whole variable domain DTGVSQNPRHKITKRGQNVTFRCDPISEHNRLYWYRQTLGQGPEFLTYFQNEAQLEKSRLLSDRFSAERPKGSFSTLEIQRTEQGDSAMYLCASSHRDKEGYEQYFGPGTRLTVT.

In this sample, this clonotype turned up a few times. The chain recombines TRBV12-3 or TRBV12-4 with TRBJ1-1; no clear D gene. This CDR3 is 16 amino acids long. V was trimmed by 3 bases and J by 4 bases, leaving 18 bases between them. The CDR3 nucleotides are TGTGCCAGCAGTTTCGAGGCAAACGAGTTGGGCACTGAAGCTTTCTTT. Translating gives CASSFEANELGTEAFF.

The chain uses TRBV6-6 and TRBJ1-5; 7 bases line up with TRBD1. Germline V gene sequence: CDR1 MNHNY, CDR2 SVGAGI (reference sequence). The CDR3 runs 15 residues. V shed 2 bases and J 3 bases; nucleotides not matched to a gene: 4. The CDR3 protein is CASSYRDSPNQPQHF. The CDR3 DNA follows: TGTGCCAGCAGTTACCGGGACAGCCCCAATCAGCCCCAGCATTTT.

On this clonotype: Since a much larger clone is just one base distant, this may be a read error. The V and J genes are TRBV7-6 and TRBJ2-3, with D perhaps given as TRBD1 or TRBD2 (7 bases each). The germline CDR1 and CDR2 sequences are SGHVS and FNYEAQ. The CDR3 totals 16 residues. V gave up 4 bases and J gave up 2 bases, with 16 bases separating them. CDR3 in amino acids: CASSSGGVGLTDTQYF. The CDR3 nucleotides read TGTGCCAGCAGCTCAGGGGGGGTCGGCCTCACAGATACGCAGTATTTT.

This clonotype was picked up many times. This chain joins TRBV7-8 and TRBJ2-3; 8 bases map to TRBD2. The CDR3 spans 15 residues. V lost 1 base, J lost 6 bases, and 6 bases stayed unmatched. Per germline, CDR1 SGHVS and CDR2 FQNEAQ. As DNA, the CDR3 is TGTGCCAGCAGCTTAGTGAGCGGGGGTTCTGATACGCAGTATTTT. Encoded protein: CASSLVSGGSDTQYF.

The CDR3 protein is CASSLVLDYEQYF. CDR3 DNA: TGTGCCAGCAGCTTAGTACTAGACTACGAGCAGTACTTC. The chain links TRBV11-2 to TRBJ2-7; perhaps TRBD2 as D (5 bases). Looked up from germline, CDR1 is SGHAT and CDR2 is FQNNGV. The V end lost 1 base, the J end lost 3 bases, and 7 bases lay between the germline ends. This CDR3 region has 13 residues.